One TCR beta chain is described in this entry. Its matching antigen is unknown. The CDR3 has 14 amino acids. Germline assignment: CDR1 KGHSH and CDR2 LQKENI. V was cut by 0 bases and J by 3 bases, with 9 bases left in between. Sequencing used immunoSEQ multiplex PCR; TCRdb keeps in-frame clones, though not all of them. Counted here are about 1,600 clones, about four fifths occurring once; the ten biggest clones make up approximately 19%. This sample stems from a study of hypomethylating agent response in myelodysplastic syndrome. Overall study: Patients received azacitidine (about 70% of the 11) or decitabine (3 of 11). Study-wide results and limits: More novel clonotypes appeared in responders; more contracted clonotypes appeared in non-responders after treatment.

The analysis used unsorted bulk bone marrow, not T-cell subsets. This TCR came from a human donor with myelodysplastic syndrome. This rearrangement joins TRBV18 to TRBJ2-7, with D perhaps matching TRBD1 or TRBD2 (5 bases each). The sample in question was bone marrow, obtained before or after starting hypomethylating agent treatment for myelodysplastic syndrome (not recorded which). Here the CDR3 reads CASSPPRDGYEQYF. CDR3 in DNA: TGTGCCAGCTCACCACCCCGGGACGGCTACGAGCAGTACTTC.